The 3 T cell receptor beta chains below were found in one sample sequenced in a study of T cell clones after liver transplantation. Using immunoSEQ multiplex PCR, the repertoire was profiled, and TCRdb retains in-frame clones only, with some absent. The sample has about 6,200 clones, 70% to 80% seen once; the top ten hold 10% to 15%. The specimen comprised CD8+ T cells from blood, sampled around 45 months after liver transplant. The receptor source for this set is a human patient who received a liver transplant. Part of the T cell pool may stem from the graft donor.

This clone has only a few counts. DNA for the CDR3: TGCGCCAGCAGCTATTCCTCGGGTGAAGCTTTCTTT. The encoded protein is CASSYSSGEAFF. The V and J genes are TRBV5-1 and TRBJ1-1; D uncertain. The CDR3 runs to 12 residues. Germline CDR1 and CDR2: SGHRS and YFSETQ. The V end lost 3 bases, the J end lost 7 bases, and 10 bases lay between the germline ends.

This chain connects TRBV19 to TRBJ2-7, with 10 bases fitting TRBD2. The CDR3 has 14 amino acids. J was trimmed by 4 bases and V by 3 bases; bases with no gene match: 3. Germline values: CDR1 LNHDA, CDR2 SQIVND (reference sequence). CDR3 coding DNA: TGTGCCAGTAGTATGGCTAGCGGGAGTTACGAGCAGTACTTC. Residues: CASSMASGSYEQYF.

A few counts support this clone. The chain has TRBV5-1 and TRBJ2-7; D gene uncertain. Trimming cost V 1 base and J 7 bases, with 9 bases left between them. CDR1 and CDR2 from the germline V gene are SGHRS and YFSETQ. The CDR3 loop spans 12 amino acids. The CDR3: CASSLTPREQYF. In nucleotides, the CDR3 is TGCGCCAGCAGCTTGACTCCCCGGGAGCAGTACTTC.